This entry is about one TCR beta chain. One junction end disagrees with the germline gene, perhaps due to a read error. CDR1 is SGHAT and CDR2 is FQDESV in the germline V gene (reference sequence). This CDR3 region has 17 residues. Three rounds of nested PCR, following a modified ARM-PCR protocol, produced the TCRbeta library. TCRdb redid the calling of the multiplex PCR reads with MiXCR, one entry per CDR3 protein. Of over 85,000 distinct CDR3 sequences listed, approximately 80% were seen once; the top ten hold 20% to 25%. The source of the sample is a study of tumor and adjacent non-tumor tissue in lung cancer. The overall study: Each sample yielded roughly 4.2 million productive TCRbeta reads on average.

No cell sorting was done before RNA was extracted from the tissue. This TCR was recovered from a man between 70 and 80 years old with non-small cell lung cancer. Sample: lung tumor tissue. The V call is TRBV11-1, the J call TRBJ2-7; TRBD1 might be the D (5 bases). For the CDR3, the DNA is TGTGCCAGCAGCTTAAGTGTCTTGGGCAGGGAAGAACACCAGCAGCACTTC. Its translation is CASSLSVLGREEHQQHF.